Below, 6 T cell receptor beta chains from the same sample are listed, as sequenced in a study of breast tumors, draining lymph nodes, adjacent tissues (dated by TCRdb to about 2016). Library creation used multiplex PCR. These reads were obtained on an Illumina HiSeq 2000. TCRdb reran the public reads through fastp at Q25 and MiXCR, keeping productive beta chains. Each CDR3 protein gets just one entry, which takes the most common genes and DNA from the rows behind it. The sample table holds tens of thousands of distinct CDR3 sequences, of which about 27% were seen once. Over 8% of the sample is held by the ten biggest clonotypes. Lymph node samples came from the axillary draining lymph nodes of breast cancer patients. The sequenced sample consisted of axillary lymph node tissue. Receptor source: a female donor with breast cancer. Some clones in this sample may be carry-over from other donors' samples.

This clonotype was counted ten times or more. The chain carries TRBV20-1 and TRBJ1-5; D is possibly TRBD1 (5 bases). V lost 1 base to trimming and J lost 5 bases, with 18 bases between them. The CDR3 is 16 residues long. Germline assignment: CDR1 DFQATT and CDR2 SNEGSKA (reference sequence). The CDR3 region has the DNA TGCAGTGCTAGAGCACCTTTGGGGGGGGGAGATCAGCCCCAGCATTTT. Amino acid sequence: CSARAPLGGGDQPQHF.

Only a few counts were recorded for this clonotype. V is TRBV28 and J is TRBJ1-5, with D unclear. The CDR3 runs 13 residues. V was pared by 3 bases and J by 9 bases, with 12 bases between. Germline V gives CDR1 MDHEN, CDR2 SYDVKM. CDR3 bases: TGTGCCAGCAGTTTGCCTCACCCCGGGCCCCAGCATTTT. Amino acids: CASSLPHPGPQHF.

There are many counts of this clonotype. The chain couples TRBV7-2 to TRBJ2-2; D gene uncertain. V was trimmed by 0 bases and J by 0 bases, leaving 5 bases between them. This CDR3 is 15 amino acids long. CDR1 and CDR2 from the germline V gene are SGHTA and FQGNSA. Here the CDR3 DNA reads TGTGCCAGCAGCTTAGCGCTTTCGAACACCGGGGAGCTGTTTTTT. Translated: CASSLALSNTGELFF. Filled out from reference TRBV7-2 and TRBJ2-2, the complete variable domain reads GAGVSQSPSNKVTEKGKDVELRCDPISGHTALYWYRQSLGQGLEFLIYFQGNSAPDKSGLPSDRFSAERTGGSVSTLTIQRTQQEDSAVYLCASSLALSNTGELFFGEGSRLTVL.

A note on this clonotype: This clone may be a read error of a much larger clone one base away. This chain uses TRBV5-4 with TRBJ2-5, with D possibly matching TRBD1 (6 bases). Germline-derived CDR1 and CDR2 are SGHNT and YYREEE (reference sequence). This CDR3 spans 15 amino acids. Trimming removed 4 bases at V and 7 bases at J, with 20 bases between. The CDR3: CASSTAGAGSGTQYF. The CDR3 region has the DNA TGTGCCAGCAGCACAGCAGGGGCCGGATCAGGGACCCAGTACTTC.

As for this clonotype: Being one base from a much bigger clone, this may be a read error. The chain joins TRBV28 to TRBJ2-7; weak D call: TRBD2 (5 bases). Germline assignment: CDR1 MDHEN and CDR2 SYDVKM. The CDR3 sequence is 14 residues long. The CDR3 DNA reads as TGTGCCGGCAGTTTACGGGGAATTTCCTACGAGCAGTACTTC. Its protein is CAGSLRGISYEQYF.

The sample holds many counts of this clonotype. The chain carries TRBV11-3 and TRBJ2-1; D remains unclear. The germline V gene has CDR1 SGHNT and CDR2 YENEEA. There are 17 residues in the CDR3. Trimming pared 1 base from V and 4 bases from J, leaving 17 bases between. The CDR3 sequence: CASSLVGWDTNYNEQFF. In DNA, the CDR3 is TGTGCCAGCAGCTTAGTGGGGTGGGATACCAATTACAATGAGCAGTTCTTC.